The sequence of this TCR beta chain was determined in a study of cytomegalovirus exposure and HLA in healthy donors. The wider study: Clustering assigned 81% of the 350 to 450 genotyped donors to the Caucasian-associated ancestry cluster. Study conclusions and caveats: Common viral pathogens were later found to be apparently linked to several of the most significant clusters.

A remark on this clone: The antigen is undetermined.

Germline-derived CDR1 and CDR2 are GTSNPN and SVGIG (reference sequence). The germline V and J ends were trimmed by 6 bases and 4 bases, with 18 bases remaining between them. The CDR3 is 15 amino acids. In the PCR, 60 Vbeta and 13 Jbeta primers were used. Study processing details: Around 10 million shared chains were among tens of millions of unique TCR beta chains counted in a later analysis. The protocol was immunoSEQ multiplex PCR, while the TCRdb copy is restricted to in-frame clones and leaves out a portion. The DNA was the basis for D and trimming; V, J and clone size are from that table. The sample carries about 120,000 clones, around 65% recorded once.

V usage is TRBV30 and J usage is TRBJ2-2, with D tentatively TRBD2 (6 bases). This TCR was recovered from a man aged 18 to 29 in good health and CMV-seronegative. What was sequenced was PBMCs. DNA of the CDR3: TGTGCCTGCGCCCACAGCGCGGGACGCACCGGGGAGCTGTTTTTT. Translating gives CACAHSAGRTGELFF. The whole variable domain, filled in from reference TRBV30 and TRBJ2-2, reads SQTIHQWPATLVQPVGSPLSLECTVEGTSNPNLYWYRQAAGRGLQLLFYSVGIGQISSEVPQNLSASRPQDRQFILSSKKLLLSDSGFYLCACAHSAGRTGELFFGEGSRLTVL.